This T cell receptor beta chain was recovered during a study of identifying expanded T cells in peripheral blood. Data came from immunoSEQ multiplex PCR; TCRdb stores just in-frame clones and leaves some out. The sample carries tens of thousands of clones, over 75% recorded once. Germline assignment: CDR1 SGHDN and CDR2 FVKESK. Trimming took off 4 bases at V and 6 bases at J, with 17 bases between the two ends. The CDR3 runs 15 residues. No infections or other immune events were documented during collection. Regarding the study as a whole: Technical replicates showed about 1.2 changed clones; two weeks about 16.4; four weeks 19. Clone count variance between roughly 2-week samples rose with total template count.

Details on this clone: Its antigen is undetermined.

The sequenced material came from blood. This clonotype was sampled from a person aged 18 to 69 in good health. This chain uses TRBV14 with TRBJ2-3; D perhaps matches TRBD2 (6 bases). In nucleotides, the CDR3 is TGTGCCAGCAGCCCGCGGGCGGGACCGGGGGATACGCAGTATTTT. This codes for CASSPRAGPGDTQYF.